This entry lists 2 T cell receptor beta chains sequenced from one sample in a study of T cell responses to AZD1222 COVID-19 vaccine. Generated by immunoSEQ multiplex PCR, the TCRdb table keeps only in-frame clones and is missing some. Of around 100,000 clones in the sample, 80% to 85% are singletons; the top ten hold approximately 9.4%. This sample comprised peripheral blood, obtained on day 0 of AZD1222 vaccination. The receptors come from an adult in good health.

This clone was seen only once. The chain recombines TRBV6-6 with TRBJ2-7; 8 nucleotides match TRBD1. CDR1 MNHNY and CDR2 SVGAGI come from the germline V gene (reference sequence). This CDR3 has 15 residues. V trimming: 5 bases; J trimming: 0 bases; junction bases outside the gene matches: 6. CDR3 sequence: CASSTQGEASYEQYF. The CDR3 bases are TGTGCCAGCAGTACACAGGGGGAGGCCTCCTACGAGCAGTACTTC.

This chain connects TRBV6-5 to TRBJ2-1; D may be TRBD1 or TRBD2 (6 bases each). From germline, CDR1 is MNHEY and CDR2 SVGAGI. Deletions cut 4 bases from V and 10 bases from J, with 17 bases between. The CDR3 extends over 14 amino acids. The chain's CDR3 is CASSWDPRGAEQFF. CDR3 nucleotides: TGTGCCAGCAGTTGGGACCCAAGGGGGGCAGAGCAGTTCTTC.